This is a list of T cell receptor beta chains from one sample in a study of cytomegalovirus exposure and HLA in healthy donors. Sequencing was performed with immunoSEQ multiplex PCR; in TCRdb, only in-frame clones are kept and a portion is missing. The repertoire includes about 150,000 clones, around 75% of them detected once, and more than 3% sits in the top ten. Sequenced material: PBMCs. These receptors were obtained from a male donor in good health and CMV-seronegative. Each CDR3 is given with its conserved first and last residue. D genes are given only for firm matches. Size is stated for part of the rows, as once, few or many counts, or as a class when the clone is expanded.

TRBJ2-3 | TRBV7-9 | - | - | CASRPQGTDTQYF | TGTGCCAGCAGACCGCAGGGCACAGATACGCAGTATTTT
TRBJ2-1 | TRBV28 | - | once | CASKEGSRYNEQFF | TGTGCCAGCAAAGAGGGTAGTCGGTACAATGAGCAGTTCTTC
TRBJ2-1 | TRBV7-3 | TRBD2 | - | CASSLMLAGGDNEQFF | TGTGCCAGCAGCTTAATGTTAGCGGGAGGAGACAATGAGCAGTTCTTC
TRBJ2-7 | TRBV4-3 | - | - | CASSQDFVRDSAHYEQYF | TGCGCCAGCAGCCAAGATTTCGTACGGGACTCAGCTCACTACGAGCAGTACTTC
TRBJ2-7 | TRBV5-1 | - | - | CASSLAPPAYEQYF | TGCGCCAGCAGCTTGGCCCCGCCGGCCTACGAGCAGTACTTC
TRBJ2-6 | TRBV18 | TRBD1 | - | CASSRAGTGAGANVLTF | TGTGCCAGCTCACGGGCCGGGACAGGGGCTGGGGCCAACGTCCTGACTTTC
TRBJ1-3 | TRBV10-3 | TRBD1 | - | CATASGGLSGNTIYF | TGTGCCACTGCGTCAGGGGGGCTTTCTGGAAACACCATATATTTT
TRBJ2-7 | TRBV7-3 | - | - | CASSSTQGAYEQYF | TGTGCCAGCAGCTCAACTCAGGGCGCCTACGAGCAGTACTTC
TRBJ2-5 | TRBV28 | - | - | CASSSGETQYF | TGTGCCAGCTCCTCGGGGGAGACCCAGTACTTC
TRBJ2-7 | TRBV15 | TRBD2 | - | CATRDRGSGRFFGEQYF | TGTGCCACCAGAGACCGGGGTAGCGGGAGATTTTTCGGCGAGCAGTACTTC